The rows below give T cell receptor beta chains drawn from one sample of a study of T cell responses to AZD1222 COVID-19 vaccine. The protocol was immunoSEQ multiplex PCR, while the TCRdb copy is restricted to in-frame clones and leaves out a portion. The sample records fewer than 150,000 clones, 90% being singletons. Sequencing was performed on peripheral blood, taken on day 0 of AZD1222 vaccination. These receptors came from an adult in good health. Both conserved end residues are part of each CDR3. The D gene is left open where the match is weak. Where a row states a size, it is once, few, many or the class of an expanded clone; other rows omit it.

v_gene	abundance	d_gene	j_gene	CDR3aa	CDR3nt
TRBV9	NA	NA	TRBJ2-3	CASSPWRVLEPTDTQYF	TGTGCCAGCAGCCCCTGGCGGGTGCTGGAGCCCACAGATACGCAGTATTTT
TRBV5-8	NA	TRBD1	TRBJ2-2	CASSFRGPGELFF	TGTGCCAGCAGCTTCAGGGGGCCCGGGGAGCTGTTTTTT
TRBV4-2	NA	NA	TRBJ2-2	CASSQESPLMGGTGELFF	TGTGCCAGCAGCCAAGAAAGCCCTCTAATGGGAGGAACCGGGGAGCTGTTTTTT
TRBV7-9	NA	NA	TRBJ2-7	CASSPPGRTAPSYEQYF	TGTGCCAGCAGCCCTCCCGGCCGGACAGCTCCTTCTTACGAGCAGTACTTC
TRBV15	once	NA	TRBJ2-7	CATSSGSTESYEQYF	TGTGCCACCAGCTCCGGCTCGACCGAGAGCTACGAGCAGTACTTC
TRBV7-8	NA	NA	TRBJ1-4	CASSNQRQTTNEKLFF	TGTGCCAGCAGCAACCAAAGGCAGACAACTAATGAAAAACTGTTTTTT
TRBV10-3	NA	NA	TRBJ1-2	CAISVGGVHGYTF	TGTGCCATCAGCGTAGGAGGGGTCCATGGCTACACCTTC
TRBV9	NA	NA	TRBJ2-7	CASSVEVGSEQYF	TGTGCCAGCAGCGTAGAGGTGGGTAGCGAGCAGTACTTC
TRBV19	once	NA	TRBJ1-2	CASSIRAGGYGYTF	TGTGCCAGTAGTATTCGGGCGGGAGGCTATGGCTACACCTTC
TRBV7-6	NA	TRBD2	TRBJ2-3	CASSTGTSGYTDTQYF	TGTGCCAGCAGCACAGGGACTAGCGGGTATACAGATACGCAGTATTTT
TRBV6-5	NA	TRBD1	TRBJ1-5	CASSGQGFSNQPQHF	TGTGCCAGCAGCGGACAGGGGTTCAGCAATCAGCCCCAGCATTTT
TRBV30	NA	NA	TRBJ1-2	CAWSVTYDYGYTF	TGTGCCTGGAGTGTGACCTACGACTATGGCTACACCTTC
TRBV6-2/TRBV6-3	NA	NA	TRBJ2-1	CASSYGDEQFF	TGTGCCAGCAGTTATGGGGATGAGCAGTTCTTC
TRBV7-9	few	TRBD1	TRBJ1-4	CASSLGDRGTNEKLFF	TGTGCCAGCAGCTTAGGGGACAGGGGGACTAATGAAAAACTGTTTTTT
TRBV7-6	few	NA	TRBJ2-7	CASSLQRGPYEQYF	TGTGCCAGCAGCTTACAACGGGGGCCTTACGAGCAGTACTTC
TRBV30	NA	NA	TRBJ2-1	CAWMGLHNEQFF	TGTGCCTGGATGGGACTTCACAATGAGCAGTTCTTC
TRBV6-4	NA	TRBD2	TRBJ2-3	CASSPSGSGADTQYF	TGTGCCAGCAGCCCCAGCGGGAGTGGGGCAGATACGCAGTATTTT
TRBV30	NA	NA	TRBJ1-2	CAWSQTERYGYTF	TGTGCCTGGAGTCAGACCGAGCGGTATGGCTACACCTTC
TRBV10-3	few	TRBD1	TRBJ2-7	CAISETGVYEQYF	TGTGCCATCAGCGAGACAGGGGTCTACGAGCAGTACTTC
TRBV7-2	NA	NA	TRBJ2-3	CASSPGQSSTDTQYF	TGTGCCAGCAGCCCCGGACAGAGTAGCACAGATACGCAGTATTTT
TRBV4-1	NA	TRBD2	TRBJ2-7	CASSQSGTSGSYEQYF	TGCGCCAGCAGCCAATCCGGGACTAGCGGCTCCTACGAGCAGTACTTC
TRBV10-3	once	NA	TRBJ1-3	CAIWEGPGNTIYF	TGTGCCATCTGGGAAGGGCCTGGAAACACCATATATTTT
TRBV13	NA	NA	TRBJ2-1	CASSLNFGRGSEQFF	TGTGCCAGCAGCTTAAATTTCGGGAGAGGGAGTGAGCAGTTCTTC
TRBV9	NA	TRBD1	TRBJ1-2	CASSDPRRGQNYGYTF	TGTGCCAGCAGCGATCCGAGAAGGGGGCAAAACTATGGCTACACCTTC
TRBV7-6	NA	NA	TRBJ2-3	CASSLATGETDTQYF	TGTGCCAGCAGCTTAGCTACGGGAGAAACAGATACGCAGTATTTT
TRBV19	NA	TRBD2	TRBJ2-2	CASSMGSGRYGTGELFF	TGTGCCAGTAGTATGGGTAGCGGGAGGTACGGCACCGGGGAGCTGTTTTTT
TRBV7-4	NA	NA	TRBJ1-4	CASSPPANGVNEKLFF	TGTGCCAGCAGCCCCCCAGCCAACGGTGTTAATGAAAAACTGTTTTTT
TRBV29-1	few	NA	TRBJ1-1	CSVSRESTEAFF	TGCAGCGTCTCCAGGGAATCCACTGAAGCTTTCTTT
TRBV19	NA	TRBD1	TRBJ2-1	CASRGTGGAHEQFF	TGTGCCAGTAGGGGGACAGGGGGCGCGCATGAGCAGTTCTTC
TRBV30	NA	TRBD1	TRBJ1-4	CAWSRGQVGEKLFF	TGTGCCTGGAGTAGGGGACAGGTTGGGGAAAAACTGTTTTTT
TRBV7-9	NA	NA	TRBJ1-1	CASSDEGTEAFF	TGTGCCAGCAGTGATGAGGGCACTGAAGCTTTCTTT
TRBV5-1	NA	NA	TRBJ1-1	CASSFGVDTEAFF	TGCGCCAGCAGCTTCGGAGTGGACACTGAAGCTTTCTTT
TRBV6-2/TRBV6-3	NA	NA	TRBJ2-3	CASSLDSYTDTQYF	TGTGCCAGCAGTCTGGACAGCTACACAGATACGCAGTATTTT
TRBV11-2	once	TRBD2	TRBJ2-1	CASSLVAGGPDYRGEQFF	TGTGCCAGCAGCTTAGTTGCGGGGGGGCCCGACTACAGGGGTGAGCAGTTCTTC
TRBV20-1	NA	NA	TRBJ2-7	CSAQKGREQYF	TGCAGTGCTCAGAAAGGACGAGAGCAGTACTTC
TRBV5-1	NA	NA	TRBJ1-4	CASSLEGGRITNEKLFF	TGCGCCAGCAGCTTGGAAGGGGGGAGGATCACTAATGAAAAACTGTTTTTT
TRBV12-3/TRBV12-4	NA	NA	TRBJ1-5	CASSPDAQPQHF	TGTGCCAGCAGCCCCGACGCTCAGCCCCAGCATTTT
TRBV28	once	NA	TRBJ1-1	CASCVTTLDRGDNTEAFF	TGTGCCAGTTGTGTGACGACCCTAGACAGAGGGGACAACACTGAAGCTTTCTTT
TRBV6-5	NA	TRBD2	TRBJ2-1	CASFGGRQSYNEQFF	TGTGCCAGCTTTGGCGGGAGACAGTCCTACAATGAGCAGTTCTTC
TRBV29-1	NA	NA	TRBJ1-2	CSVAQGPPEGYGYTF	TGCAGCGTTGCCCAGGGGCCCCCAGAGGGCTATGGCTACACCTTC
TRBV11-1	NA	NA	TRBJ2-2	CASSPGHRGDTGELFF	TGTGCCAGCAGCCCCGGCCATCGAGGCGACACCGGGGAGCTGTTTTTT
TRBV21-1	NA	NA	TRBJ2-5	CASSKNREETQYF	TGTGCCAGCAGCAAAAACAGGGAAGAGACCCAGTACTTC
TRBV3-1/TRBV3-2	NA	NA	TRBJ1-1	CASSTGLREAFF	TGTGCCAGCAGCACCGGGCTAAGAGAAGCTTTCTTT
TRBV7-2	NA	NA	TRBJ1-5	CASSSTGNSNQPQHF	TGTGCCAGCAGCTCGACGGGAAATAGCAATCAGCCCCAGCATTTT
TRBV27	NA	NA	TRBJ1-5	CASSLQGPGNQPQHF	TGTGCCAGCAGTTTGCAGGGACCCGGCAATCAGCCCCAGCATTTT
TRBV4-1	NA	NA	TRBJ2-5	CASSQDHSPGAVGETQYF	TGCGCCAGCAGCCAAGATCACTCCCCGGGAGCCGTAGGGGAGACCCAGTACTTC
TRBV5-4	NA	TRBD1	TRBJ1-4	CASSLQGRREKLFF	TGTGCCAGCAGTTTACAGGGGAGGCGTGAAAAACTGTTTTTT
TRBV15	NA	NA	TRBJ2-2	CATSRSQGEAGELFF	TGTGCCACCAGCAGATCACAAGGAGAGGCCGGGGAGCTGTTTTTT
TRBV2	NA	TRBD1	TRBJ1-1	CARGTGNTEAFF	TGTGCCAGAGGGACAGGGAACACTGAAGCTTTCTTT